The 16 T cell receptor beta chains below come from one sample, sequenced in a study of T-cell reconstitution after alpha-beta-depleted transplantation in children. Preparing the TCRbeta library involved the use of unique molecular identifiers. TCRdb called the PCR reads again in MiXCR, with one record for every CDR3 protein. The sample records roughly 200,000 distinct CDR3 sequences, more than 14% being singletons. The source was PBMCs from the stem cell graft donor, collected from the stem cell graft. The receptor set was obtained from a human donor who donated a stem cell graft to a child with acute lymphoblastic leukemia.

The table lists this clonotype with many counts. CDR3 protein: CSASKGRDQPQHF. Here the CDR3 DNA reads TGCAGTGCTAGCAAGGGGAGAGACCAGCCCCAGCATTTT. V is TRBV20-1 and J is TRBJ1-5; weak D call: TRBD1 (5 bases). The germline V gene encodes CDR1 DFQATT and CDR2 SNEGSKA (reference sequence). V shed 3 bases and J shed 7 bases, with 13 bases lying between them. The CDR3 is 13 amino acids.

This clonotype was observed at least ten times. The gene calls are TRBV6-1 and TRBJ2-1; weak D call: TRBD2 (6 bases). The germline V and J ends were trimmed by 6 bases and 5 bases, with 17 bases remaining between them. This CDR3 comprises 15 residues. Germline V gene data show CDR1 as MNHNS and CDR2 as SASEGT. Here the CDR3 DNA reads TGTGCCAGCAGCCCCCCGGGACTCGCAGACAATGAGCAGTTCTTC. Translating gives CASSPPGLADNEQFF.

V and J are TRBV19 and TRBJ1-5; D is unclear. The length of the CDR3 is 15 residues. CDR1 and CDR2 from the germline V gene are LNHDA and SQIVND (reference sequence). The ends were cut back, 6 bases at V and 6 bases at J, with 18 bases in the middle. The CDR3 bases are TGTGCCAGTAGGCTTACCCTACAAGCAAGTCAGCCCCAGCATTTT. Amino acids: CASRLTLQASQPQHF. Using reference TRBV19 and TRBJ1-5 for the parts outside the CDR3, the full variable domain is DGGITQSPKYLFRKEGQNVTLSCEQNLNHDAMYWYRQDPGQGLRLIYYSQIVNDFQKGDIAEGYSVSREKKESFPLTVTSAQKNPTAFYLCASRLTLQASQPQHFGDGTRLSIL.

This clonotype was observed many times. The chain joins TRBV3-1 to TRBJ2-1; no clear D gene. The CDR3 consists of 13 residues. Germline V gene sequence: CDR1 LGHDT, CDR2 YNNKEL (reference sequence). V was pared by 1 base and J by 11 bases, with 12 bases between. The CDR3 protein is CASSQVSRLKQFF. Here the CDR3 DNA reads TGTGCCAGCAGCCAAGTTTCCAGGCTGAAGCAGTTCTTC.

This clonotype was counted at least ten times. CDR3 DNA sequence: TGCGCCAGCAGCTTCGGTAGCGACTACACAGATACGCAGTATTTT. Translation: CASSFGSDYTDTQYF. The V call is TRBV5-1, the J call TRBJ2-3, with a tentative D call TRBD2 (5 bases). Germline CDR1 and CDR2: SGHRS and YFSETQ. This CDR3 has 15 amino acids. The V end lost 2 bases, the J end lost 2 bases, and 12 bases lay between the germline ends.

In its sample, this clonotype was seen many times. CDR3 sequence: CASSLGMPPGQPQHF. The DNA of the CDR3 is TGCGCCAGCAGCTTGGGCATGCCACCCGGTCAGCCCCAGCATTTT. This chain uses TRBV5-1 with TRBJ1-5; D is unresolved. Per germline, CDR1 SGHRS and CDR2 YFSETQ. Deletions cut 0 bases from V and 6 bases from J, with 13 bases between. The CDR3 has 15 amino acids.

In its sample, this clonotype was seen a few times. The gene calls are TRBV30 and TRBJ1-3; unclear D gene. This CDR3 contains 15 residues. Trimming stripped 4 bases from V and 5 bases from J, with 18 bases between. CDR1 GTSNPN and CDR2 SVGIG come from the germline V gene (reference sequence). This CDR3 is CAWTPPLGGRNTIYF. DNA for the CDR3: TGTGCCTGGACCCCTCCCTTGGGCGGCAGAAACACCATATATTTT.

This clonotype appeared many times. The chain joins TRBV5-1 to TRBJ2-5; perhaps TRBD1 as D (6 bases). V was trimmed by 1 base and J by 7 bases, leaving 23 bases between them. The CDR3 contains 17 residues. From germline, CDR1 is SGHRS and CDR2 YFSETQ. The DNA for the CDR3 is TGCGCCAGCAGCTTGAATTCTCAACGGCAGGGGACCGGGACCCAGTACTTC. This encodes CASSLNSQRQGTGTQYF.

The table lists this clonotype with many counts. J is TRBJ2-3 and V is TRBV12-3 or TRBV12-4, with TRBD2 matching 7 bases. This CDR3 region has 14 residues. The V segment lost 8 bases and the J segment 13 bases; nucleotides outside the gene matches: 18. CDR3 in amino acids: CASGMLREESREYF. In DNA form, the CDR3 reads TGTGCCAGCGGAATGCTTCGGGAGGAATCAAGGGAGTATTTT.

This chain links TRBV29-1 with TRBJ1-1; D perhaps matches TRBD1 (5 bases). Germline V CDR1 and CDR2: SQVTM, ANQGSEA. The V end was cut by 5 bases, the J end by 1 base, with 5 bases between. This CDR3 contains 11 residues. The CDR3 nucleotides read TGCAGCGTTACAGGGAACACTGAAGCTTTCTTT. Protein product: CSVTGNTEAFF.

This clonotype was recorded many times. The chain joins TRBV29-1 to TRBJ1-1; D remains ambiguous. The CDR3 extends over 13 amino acids. Looked up from germline, CDR1 is SQVTM and CDR2 is ANQGSEA. With 2 bases removed from V and 6 bases from J, the gap between germline ends came to 13 bases. For the CDR3, the DNA is TGCAGCGTTGAACTGGCCCGAAACGCTGAAGCTTTCTTT. It encodes CSVELARNAEAFF.

The sample holds a few counts of this clonotype. The rearrangement joins TRBV5-5 to TRBJ1-5; D may be TRBD1 (5 bases). Trimming left V 4 bases short and J 7 bases short, with 12 bases between. Germline lookup yields CDR1 SGHKS and CDR2 YYEKEE (reference sequence). There are 13 residues in the CDR3. CDR3: CASSPPGRQPQHF. For the CDR3, the DNA is TGTGCCAGCAGCCCTCCGGGGCGACAGCCCCAGCATTTT.

This clonotype was found many times. The chain recombines TRBV9 with TRBJ2-2; D unresolved. V shed 3 bases and J shed 5 bases, with 23 bases lying between them. This CDR3 spans 18 amino acids. Germline CDR1 and CDR2: SGDLS and YYNGEE. This CDR3 reads CASSAEGPLWGTTGELFF. The CDR3 DNA reads as TGTGCCAGCAGCGCCGAAGGACCCCTTTGGGGAACGACCGGGGAGCTGTTTTTT.

The CDR3 is CASSPLLAGGYYEQYF. The DNA of the CDR3 is TGTGCCAGCAGTCCCCTACTAGCGGGAGGATACTACGAGCAGTACTTC. The chain recombines TRBV11-2 with TRBJ2-7, with 12 bases lining up with TRBD2. V shed 6 bases, J shed 3 bases, and the junction held 9 bases outside the gene matches. The CDR3 runs 16 residues. CDR1 and CDR2 from the germline V gene are SGHAT and FQNNGV.

This clonotype was detected ten times or more. This chain connects TRBV6-1 to TRBJ2-7; D call uncertain. Germline CDR1 MNHNS, CDR2 SASEGT. The CDR3 is 14 amino acids. Between the trimmed V and J ends, which lost 7 bases and 4 bases, there was a span of 17 bases. The DNA for the CDR3 is TGTGCCAGCAAGGATGGATCGAGGCAATACGAGCAGTACTTC. Translated, it gives CASKDGSRQYEQYF.

This chain joins TRBV10-3 and TRBJ1-5; 7 bases are a match to TRBD1. J lost 6 bases, V lost 6 bases, and 11 bases had no gene match. Germline V gene sequence: CDR1 ENHRY, CDR2 SYGVKD. This CDR3 spans 15 amino acids. The DNA for the CDR3 is TGTGCCATCAGGGAGGGTAGACAGGGCTGTCAGCCCCAGCATTTT. This encodes CAIREGRQGCQPQHF.